This TCR beta chain was retrieved from a study of glioma-infiltrating T cells after dendritic cell vaccination. Before vaccination, two weeks after the third vaccination, and at progression, PBMC were collected. The CDR3 has 12 amino acids. V dropped 2 bases and J dropped 10 bases, with 11 bases sitting between them. Germline-derived CDR1 and CDR2 are SGDLS and YYNGEE. Using immunoSEQ multiplex PCR, the repertoire was profiled, and TCRdb retains in-frame clones only, with some absent. The table records 55,000 to 70,000 clones, 82% of them present only once. This chain connects TRBV9 to TRBJ2-3; D uncertain. The source was blood, collected before dendritic cell vaccination. The receptor comes from a human donor with glioblastoma. CDR3 bases: TGTGCCAGCAGCGTTGACATCAATTCGCAGTATTTT. Its protein product is CASSVDINSQYF.